Sequencing of this T cell receptor beta chain was carried out in a study of vaccination and CD4 T cells after COVID-19. Study overall: Six males and four females, two Hispanic, made up the convalescents. Stimulation used overlapping spike peptides from SARS-CoV-2, HCoV-NL63, HCoV-OC43 and HCoV-229E.

Cultured CD4+ T-cell DNA underwent Oncomine TCR Beta short-read sequencing. Each CDR3 protein gets one entry after TCRdb re-called the PCR reads with MiXCR. The sample yields 11,000 or so distinct CDR3 sequences, 45% to 70% seen once. Points on this clonotype: The antigen remains unidentified.

Treatment of the sample: approximately 9-day PBMC culture with coronavirus spike peptide pools or control peptides (ViraFEST assay). Study-level results: Spike mono-reactivity applied to 304 of 307 vaccine-specific clones detected in convalescent patients. Only after vaccination were a median 86.3% of convalescents' reactive clones seen.

Input material: CD4+ T cells from blood, cultured in vitro. The TCR comes from a human donor who had recovered from COVID-19.

DNA for the CDR3: TGTGCCACCAGTGATTTGCCTAGCGGGACCCCTAATACGCAGTATTTT. It is translated as CATSDLPSGTPNTQYF. V usage is TRBV24-1 and J usage is TRBJ2-3; 9 nucleotides line up with TRBD2. The CDR3 has 16 residues. V trimming: 0 bases; J trimming: 7 bases; junction bases outside the gene matches: 7. From germline, CDR1 is KGHDR and CDR2 SFDVKD.